What follows are 15 T cell receptor beta chains derived from one specimen sequenced in a study of blood T cell repertoires in COVID-19. Clones were read by immunoSEQ multiplex PCR, and TCRdb kept only the in-frame ones, dropping some. The sample has approximately 50,000 clones, 75% to 90% seen once; the top ten hold 16%. Sequencing was carried out using peripheral blood. These receptors were obtained from a human donor in a cohort sampled during active COVID-19.

V usage is TRBV6-5 and J usage is TRBJ2-7; weak D call: TRBD2 (6 bases). V was pared by 0 bases and J by 6 bases, with 15 bases between. Germline assignment: CDR1 MNHEY and CDR2 SVGAGI. The CDR3 has 15 residues. DNA of the CDR3: TGTGCCAGCAGTTACTCTGAGGCGGGGAGCCGCGAGCAGTACTTC. This translates into CASSYSEAGSREQYF.

The rearrangement joins TRBV5-1 to TRBJ2-2, with 12 nucleotides matching TRBD2. V gave up 4 bases and J gave up 4 bases; unmatched junction bases: 11. CDR1 is SGHRS, CDR2 YFSETQ, per germline. The length of the CDR3 is 18 residues. As DNA, the CDR3 is TGCGCCAGCAGCCCCACTCTAGCGGGGGGGCCGGGCACCGGGGAGCTGTTTTTT. Its translation is CASSPTLAGGPGTGELFF.

The chain joins TRBV5-1 to TRBJ1-2; D may be TRBD1 (5 bases). Germline V gene sequence: CDR1 SGHRS, CDR2 YFSETQ. CDR3 length: 13 residues. V dropped 2 bases and J dropped 4 bases, with 9 bases sitting between them. The CDR3 sequence is CASSLGGTYGYTF. The DNA for the CDR3 is TGCGCCAGCAGCTTAGGAGGGACCTATGGCTACACCTTC.

V is TRBV11-2 and J is TRBJ2-5, with a possible D match to TRBD2 (6 bases). This CDR3 has 14 residues. Deletions cut 5 bases from V and 7 bases from J, with 17 bases between. Germline assignment: CDR1 SGHAT and CDR2 FQNNGV. CDR3 coding DNA: TGTGCCAGCAGCGCGAATGGAGGGTTTGCGACCCAGTACTTC. Its translation is CASSANGGFATQYF.

This sequence joins TRBV29-1 and TRBJ1-1; 10 positions agree with TRBD1. This CDR3 has 14 residues. Germline CDR1 SQVTM, CDR2 ANQGSEA. With V trimmed by 6 bases and J by 4 bases, 8 bases remained unmatched. CDR3 amino acids: CSVVSGTGVTEAFF. CDR3 nucleotide sequence: TGCAGCGTCGTCTCCGGGACAGGGGTCACTGAAGCTTTCTTT.

The CDR3 region is CASSLGLSTPSSYEQYF. The CDR3 nucleotides are TGTGCCAGCAGTCTGGGACTTTCTACACCTAGCTCCTACGAGCAGTACTTC. The genes are TRBV3-1 (or the pseudogene TRBV3-2) and TRBJ2-7; TRBD2 is a possible D gene (6 bases). The germline CDR1 and CDR2 sequences are LGHDT and YNNKEL (reference sequence). The CDR3 is made up of 17 amino acids. The germline V and J ends were trimmed by 6 bases and 0 bases, with 21 bases remaining between them.

The rearrangement links TRBV6-5 to TRBJ2-3; the D gene is possibly TRBD2 (5 bases). The CDR3 covers 14 residues. CDR1 is MNHEY and CDR2 is SVGAGI in the germline V gene. V dropped 7 bases and J dropped 0 bases, with 11 bases sitting between them. As DNA, the CDR3 is TGTGCCAGCACTTTAGCGTTTAGCACAGATACGCAGTATTTT. Its protein product is CASTLAFSTDTQYF.

The chain recombines TRBV18 with TRBJ2-1; 16 bases agree with TRBD2. Looked up from germline, CDR1 is KGHSH and CDR2 is LQKENI. The CDR3 has 19 residues. V trimming: 0 bases; J trimming: 6 bases; junction bases outside the gene matches: 8. The chain's CDR3 is CASSPPLPGLAGGGNEQFF. CDR3 coding DNA: TGTGCCAGCTCACCACCCCTTCCGGGACTAGCGGGAGGGGGCAATGAGCAGTTCTTC.

V and J are TRBV19 and TRBJ2-2, with D possibly being TRBD1 (5 bases). Germline CDR1 and CDR2: LNHDA and SQIVND (reference sequence). The CDR3 is 14 residues long. Trimming left V 6 bases short and J 3 bases short, with 11 bases between. The CDR3 DNA reads as TGTGCCAGTAGCATCCTGACAGACACCGGGGAGCTGTTTTTT. Translation gives CASSILTDTGELFF.

The CDR3 nucleotides are TGTGCCAGCAGTTTATCGAAAGCTTCAGGGGATGGAAACACCATATATTTT. This encodes CASSLSKASGDGNTIYF. The chain employs TRBV27 and TRBJ1-3; tentative D call: TRBD1 (6 bases). Germline lookup yields CDR1 MNHEY and CDR2 SMNVEV (reference sequence). The CDR3 sequence is 17 residues long. The germline V and J ends were trimmed by 0 bases and 3 bases, with 15 bases remaining between them.

CDR3 nucleotides: TGTGCCACCAGTGGCACCGGGACAGCTGCGAACACCGGGGAGCTGTTTTTT. It translates to CATSGTGTAANTGELFF. The chain has TRBV24-1 and TRBJ2-2, with 7 bases identical to TRBD1. The V gene end was trimmed by 5 bases and the J gene end by 0 bases; junction bases not matched to a gene: 8. CDR1 is KGHDR and CDR2 is SFDVKD in the germline V gene. The CDR3 length is 17 residues.

This clone was seen just once. CDR3 nucleotide sequence: TGTGCCAGCAGTTTATCGTTAGCGGGGGCCAATGAGCAGTTCTTC. Protein product: CASSLSLAGANEQFF. V is TRBV27 and J is TRBJ2-1; 9 bases line up with TRBD2. The CDR3 is 15 residues long. Germline CDR1 MNHEY, CDR2 SMNVEV (reference sequence). V lost 0 bases to trimming and J lost 6 bases; unmatched junction nucleotides: 3.

This sequence joins TRBV11-1 and TRBJ1-2, with D tentatively TRBD1 (5 bases). V was shortened by 8 bases and J by 7 bases, with 14 bases between the two germline ends. Looked up from germline, CDR1 is SGHAT and CDR2 is FQDESV (reference sequence). The CDR3 spans 12 residues. The CDR3 sequence: CASAMNTGGYTF. The CDR3 DNA sequence: TGTGCCAGCGCTATGAACACAGGTGGCTACACCTTC.

This chain uses TRBV30 with TRBJ1-6, with D unclear. V was trimmed by 0 bases and J by 11 bases, leaving 11 bases between them. CDR1 is GTSNPN and CDR2 is SVGIG in the germline V gene (reference sequence). The CDR3 runs 13 residues. CDR3 DNA: TGTGCCTGGAGTGTAGCGGCGTGGGCACCCCTCCACTTT. Protein sequence: CAWSVAAWAPLHF.

The chain employs TRBV2 and TRBJ1-4; TRBD1 might be the D (5 bases). The CDR3 runs to 15 residues. Germline lookup yields CDR1 SNHLY and CDR2 FYNNEI. The V end lost 3 bases, the J end lost 7 bases, and 15 bases lay between the germline ends. CDR3 region: CASSDRGTIGEKLFF. The CDR3 DNA is TGTGCCAGCAGTGATCGGGGGACGATCGGTGAAAAACTGTTTTTT.